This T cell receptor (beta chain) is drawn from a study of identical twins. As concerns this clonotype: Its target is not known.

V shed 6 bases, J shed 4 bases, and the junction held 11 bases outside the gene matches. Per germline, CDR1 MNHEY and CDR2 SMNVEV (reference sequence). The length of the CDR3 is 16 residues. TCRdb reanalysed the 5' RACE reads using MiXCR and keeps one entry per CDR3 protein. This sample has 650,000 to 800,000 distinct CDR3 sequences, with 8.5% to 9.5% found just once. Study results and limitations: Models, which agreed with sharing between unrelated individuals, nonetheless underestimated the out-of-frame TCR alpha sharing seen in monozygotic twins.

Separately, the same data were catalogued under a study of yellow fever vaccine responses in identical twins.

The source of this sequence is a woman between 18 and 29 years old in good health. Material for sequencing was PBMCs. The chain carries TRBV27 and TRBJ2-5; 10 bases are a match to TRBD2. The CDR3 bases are TGTGCCAGCAGCCCCGAAGCGGGGGGGCCGGGAGAGACCCAGTACTTC. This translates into CASSPEAGGPGETQYF.